Listed below are T cell receptor beta chains from one sample, sequenced in a study of graft-versus-host responses after intestinal transplantation. The repertoire was sequenced with immunoSEQ multiplex PCR; TCRdb's copy has only in-frame clones and lacks some. Seen here are roughly 36,000 clones, around 83% observed once, and the top ten hold 3.5%. Here the sequenced sample was PBMCs, taken about 1,000 days after transplant. The receptors come from a human patient who received an intestinal transplant, so some T cells may come from the graft donor. CDR3s include the opening cysteine and the closing phenylalanine or tryptophan. Each record gives: D gene, V gene, J gene, clone size, CDR3 protein, CDR3 DNA. D genes are given only for firm matches. Where a row states a size, it is once, few, many or the class of an expanded clone; other rows omit it.

>NA|TRBV28|TRBJ2-5|NA
CASSLTGRETQYF
TGTGCCAGCTCCCTAACAGGGCGGGAGACCCAGTACTTC
>TRBD1|TRBV18|TRBJ1-2|NA
CASSLTGAPTF
TGTGCCAGCTCACTTACAGGGGCCCCCACCTTC
>NA|TRBV6-1|TRBJ2-3|NA
CASSDGRGQTDTQYF
TGTGCCAGCAGTGACGGTCGCGGGCAGACAGATACGCAGTATTTT
>NA|TRBV28|TRBJ1-2|NA
CASSPPRGVRRGYTF
TGTGCCAGCAGTCCCCCGCGAGGTGTGCGTCGGGGCTACACCTTC
>TRBD2|TRBV5-5|TRBJ2-1|NA
CASSSSGQSYNEQFF
TGTGCCAGCAGCTCTAGCGGGCAATCCTACAATGAGCAGTTCTTC
>NA|TRBV15|TRBJ1-1|NA
CATSRTGNTEAFF
TGTGCCACCAGCAGAACAGGGAACACTGAAGCTTTCTTT
>TRBD1|TRBV11-2|TRBJ1-2|NA
CASSPDRALSYGYTF
TGTGCCAGCAGCCCGGACAGGGCGCTAAGCTATGGCTACACCTTC
>TRBD2|TRBV28|TRBJ2-2|few
CASSPTSGRASTGELFF
TGTGCCAGCAGCCCGACTAGCGGGAGGGCCTCAACCGGGGAGCTGTTTTTT
>TRBD1|TRBV5-4|TRBJ2-7|NA
CASSPPGTGANEQYF
TGTGCCAGCAGCCCCCCCGGGACAGGTGCGAACGAGCAGTACTTC
>NA|TRBV7-3|TRBJ2-2|few
CASSRGGDGKNTGELFF
TGTGCCAGCAGCCGAGGCGGGGACGGTAAGAACACCGGGGAGCTGTTTTTT
>TRBD2|TRBV6-5|TRBJ2-7|NA
CASSYSGRAYEQYF
TGTGCCAGCAGTTACAGCGGGAGGGCCTACGAGCAGTACTTC
>TRBD2|TRBV6-4|TRBJ2-3|NA
CASSDSSGGPDTQYF
TGTGCCAGCAGTGACTCTAGCGGGGGGCCAGATACGCAGTATTTT
>NA|TRBV18|TRBJ2-7|NA
CASSPLGYEQYF
TGTGCCAGCTCACCACTAGGATACGAGCAGTACTTC
>NA|TRBV4-1|TRBJ2-3|NA
CASSPGRPGVDTQYF
TGCGCCAGCAGCCCCGGCCGGCCAGGGGTGGATACGCAGTATTTT
>NA|TRBV6-5|TRBJ2-6|NA
CASSGANVLTF
TGTGCCAGCTCTGGGGCCAACGTCCTGACTTTC
>NA|TRBV10-3|TRBJ1-5|NA
CAITPGGNQPQHF
TGTGCCATCACGCCCGGCGGCAATCAGCCCCAGCATTTT
>NA|TRBV5-1|TRBJ2-5|NA
CASSLEPAQGETQYF
TGCGCCAGCAGCTTGGAACCAGCCCAGGGAGAGACCCAGTACTTC
>TRBD1|TRBV4-2|TRBJ1-5|NA
CASSQETGQVNQPQHF
TGTGCCAGCAGCCAAGAGACTGGACAGGTCAATCAGCCCCAGCATTTT
>NA|TRBV5-5|TRBJ2-5|NA
CASSLPGKETQYF
TGTGCCAGCAGCTTGCCTGGAAAAGAGACCCAGTACTTC
>TRBD1|TRBV5-4|TRBJ1-1|NA
CASSLLDRGNTEAFF
TGTGCCAGCAGCCTACTCGACAGGGGGAACACTGAAGCTTTCTTT